These 14 T cell receptor beta chains originate from one sample sequenced in a study of blood T cell repertoires in COVID-19. The assay was immunoSEQ multiplex PCR, and TCRdb's table has in-frame clones only and misses some. The sample includes around 86,000 clones, roughly 84% of them seen just once. Sample: peripheral blood. These receptors were collected from a woman older than 75 with acute or convalescent COVID-19.

This chain connects TRBV10-3 to TRBJ1-2; D uncertain. The V end lost 4 bases, the J end lost 2 bases, and 20 bases lay between the germline ends. In germline, CDR1 is ENHRY, CDR2 SYGVKD. CDR3 size: 17 residues. Written as DNA, the CDR3 is TGTGCCATCAGTGGGCCCCCCCTTGTACAGAGAAACTATGGCTACACCTTC. Protein product: CAISGPPLVQRNYGYTF.

The gene calls are TRBV6-5 and TRBJ2-1; TRBD2 matches at 11 bases. The germline CDR1 and CDR2 sequences are MNHEY and SVGAGI. J gave up 9 bases and V 3 bases, and 7 bases lay outside the gene matches. The CDR3 loop spans 15 amino acids. The DNA of the CDR3 is TGTGCCAGCAGTTATGCTAGCGGGAGGATCAGTGAGCAGTTCTTC. Amino acid sequence: CASSYASGRISEQFF.

J is TRBJ2-7 and V is TRBV28, with TRBD1 matching over 7 bases. The CDR3 has 12 amino acids. Per the germline V gene, CDR1 is MDHEN and CDR2 is SYDVKM. J lost 4 bases, V lost 8 bases, and 5 bases had no gene match. The CDR3 region has the DNA TGTGCCAGCGGGGACAGCAAATACGAGCAGTACTTC. Its protein product is CASGDSKYEQYF.

The gene calls are TRBV19 and TRBJ2-3; 9 nucleotides align to TRBD2. CDR1 LNHDA and CDR2 SQIVND come from the germline V gene (reference sequence). V was clipped by 4 bases and J by 5 bases; unmatched bases: 10. The CDR3 is made up of 16 amino acids. The CDR3 nucleotides read TGTGCCAGTAGTAGCCCTGGGCGGGAGGGCCGAGATACGCAGTATTTT. Its translation: CASSSPGREGRDTQYF.

The rearrangement uses TRBV20-1 and TRBJ2-1, with D hard to call. The V end was cut by 3 bases, the J end by 4 bases, with 7 bases between. This CDR3 comprises 12 residues. Germline CDR1 DFQATT, CDR2 SNEGSKA (reference sequence). The CDR3 DNA follows: TGCAGTGCTAGTGCTAGTTACAATGAGCAGTTCTTC. The encoded protein is CSASASYNEQFF.

This chain connects TRBV7-2 to TRBJ2-2, with TRBD2 matching over 8 bases. CDR1 and CDR2 from the germline V gene are SGHTA and FQGNSA. After removal of 9 bases from V and 5 bases from J, the junction contained 14 bases not matched to a gene. The CDR3 runs 16 residues. DNA for the CDR3: TGTGCCAGGAGCCCCCTGAGCGGGAGTGTGACCGGGGAGCTGTTTTTT. Its translation is CARSPLSGSVTGELFF.

V is TRBV20-1 and J is TRBJ2-3, with 13 nucleotides matching TRBD2. J gave up 5 bases and V 3 bases, and 5 bases lay outside the gene matches. The CDR3 consists of 15 residues. CDR1 and CDR2 (germline): DFQATT, SNEGSKA (reference sequence). The CDR3 loop is CSASRTSGRGDTQYF. The CDR3 DNA reads as TGCAGTGCTAGTCGAACTAGCGGGAGGGGAGATACGCAGTATTTT.

The chain couples TRBV5-4 to TRBJ2-5; the match to TRBD2 covers 15 bases. J lost 5 bases, V lost 5 bases, and 4 bases had no gene match. The CDR3 is made up of 15 amino acids. Germline V lookup: CDR1 SGHNT, CDR2 YYREEE (reference sequence). The CDR3 coding sequence is TGTGCCAGCAGTTTCGGGACTAGCGGGGGGGAGACCCAGTACTTC. Translated, it gives CASSFGTSGGETQYF.

V usage is TRBV2 and J usage is TRBJ2-3; the D gene is possibly TRBD2 (5 bases). V was trimmed by 8 bases and J by 5 bases, leaving 17 bases between them. The CDR3 loop spans 14 amino acids. CDR1 and CDR2 from the germline V gene are SNHLY and FYNNEI. The CDR3 DNA follows: TGTGCCAGCGCAGCGGCCGTGGTAGGAGATACGCAGTATTTT. It yields the protein CASAAAVVGDTQYF. Supplemented by reference TRBV2 and TRBJ2-3, the full variable domain reads EPEVTQTPSHQVTQMGQEVILRCVPISNHLYFYWYRQILGQKVEFLVSFYNNEISEKSEIFDDQFSVERPDGSNFTLKIRSTKLEDSAMYFCASAAAVVGDTQYFGPGTRLTVL.

The V call is TRBV5-5, the J call TRBJ2-7; 9 positions agree with TRBD1. Germline CDR1 is SGHKS and CDR2 is YYEKEE (reference sequence). Trimming removed 4 bases from V and 0 bases from J; junction bases left unmatched: 8. This CDR3 has 16 amino acids. The CDR3 DNA reads TGTGCCAGCAGCCCGGCCAGGGACAGGGCCTCCTACGAGCAGTACTTC. This translates into CASSPARDRASYEQYF.

The gene calls are TRBV3-1 (or the pseudogene TRBV3-2) and TRBJ2-7, with 9 bases aligning to TRBD2. This CDR3 region has 15 residues. V dropped 1 base and J dropped 5; count of bases not matched to a gene: 6. Germline values: CDR1 LGHDT, CDR2 YNNKEL (reference sequence). The CDR3 coding sequence is TGTGCCAGCAGCCAAGGGGGGACTAGCACCCACGAGCAGTACTTC. This codes for CASSQGGTSTHEQYF.

The gene calls are TRBV6-1 and TRBJ1-4, with TRBD1 matching over 7 bases. J was trimmed by 8 bases and V by 0 bases; bases with no gene match: 6. Per germline, CDR1 MNHNS and CDR2 SASEGT. This CDR3 region has 15 residues. The CDR3 protein is CASSEAGGAGEKLFF. Here the CDR3 DNA reads TGTGCCAGCAGTGAAGCAGGGGGCGCCGGGGAAAAACTGTTTTTT.

This chain connects TRBV11-2 to TRBJ2-1, with 8 bases fitting TRBD2. Unmatched junction bases numbered 7, after V lost 3 bases and J lost 6 bases. Germline CDR1 and CDR2: SGHAT and FQNNGV. The CDR3 spans 15 residues. The CDR3 sequence: CASSLGQAGANEQFF. The CDR3 DNA reads TGTGCCAGCAGCTTGGGACAAGCGGGAGCCAATGAGCAGTTCTTC.

This chain connects TRBV4-3 to TRBJ2-3, with 9 positions matching TRBD2. Germline loops: CDR1 LGHNA, CDR2 YSLEER. J was trimmed by 4 bases and V by 0 bases; bases with no gene match: 5. The CDR3 runs 16 residues. CDR3 coding DNA: TGCGCCAGCAGCCAAGAGGGAGCGGGGGGAGCAGATACGCAGTATTTT. Residues: CASSQEGAGGADTQYF.